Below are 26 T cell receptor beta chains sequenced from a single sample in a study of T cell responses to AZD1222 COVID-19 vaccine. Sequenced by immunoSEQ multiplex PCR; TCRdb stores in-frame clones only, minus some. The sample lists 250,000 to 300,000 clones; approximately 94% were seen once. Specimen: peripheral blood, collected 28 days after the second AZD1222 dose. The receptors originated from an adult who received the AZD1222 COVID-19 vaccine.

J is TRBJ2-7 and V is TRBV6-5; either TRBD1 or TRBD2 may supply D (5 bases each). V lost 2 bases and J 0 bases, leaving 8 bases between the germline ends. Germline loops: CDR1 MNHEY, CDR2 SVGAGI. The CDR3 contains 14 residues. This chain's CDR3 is CASSYLGTSYEQYF. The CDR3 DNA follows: TGTGCCAGCAGTTACCTCGGGACCTCCTACGAGCAGTACTTC.

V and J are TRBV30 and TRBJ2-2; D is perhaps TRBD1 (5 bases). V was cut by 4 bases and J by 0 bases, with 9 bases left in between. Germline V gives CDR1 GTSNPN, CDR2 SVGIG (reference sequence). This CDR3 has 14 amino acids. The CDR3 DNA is TGTGCCTGGATGGGCAGGGCGAACACCGGGGAGCTGTTTTTT. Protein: CAWMGRANTGELFF. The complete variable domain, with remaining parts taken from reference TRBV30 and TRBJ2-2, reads SQTIHQWPATLVQPVGSPLSLECTVEGTSNPNLYWYRQAAGRGLQLLFYSVGIGQISSEVPQNLSASRPQDRQFILSSKKLLLSDSGFYLCAWMGRANTGELFFGEGSRLTVL.

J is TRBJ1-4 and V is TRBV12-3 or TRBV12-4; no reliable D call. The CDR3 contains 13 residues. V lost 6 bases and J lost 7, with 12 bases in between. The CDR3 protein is CASSLRGGEKLFF. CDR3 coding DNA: TGTGCCAGCAGCCTCCGGGGAGGTGAAAAACTGTTTTTT.

CDR3 in amino acids: CASSLGSGGANTGELFF. CDR3 nucleotides: TGTGCCAGCAGCTTGGGGTCAGGGGGAGCGAACACCGGGGAGCTGTTTTTT. The chain employs TRBV5-4 and TRBJ2-2; 7 nucleotides agree with TRBD1. CDR1 and CDR2 from the germline V gene are SGHNT and YYREEE (reference sequence). The trim removed 0 bases at V and 0 bases at J, leaving 5 bases unmatched. There are 17 residues in the CDR3.

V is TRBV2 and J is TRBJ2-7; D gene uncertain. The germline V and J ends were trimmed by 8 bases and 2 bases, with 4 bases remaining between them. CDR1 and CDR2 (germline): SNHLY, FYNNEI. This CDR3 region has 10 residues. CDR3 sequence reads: CASRTYEQYF. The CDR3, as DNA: TGTGCCAGCCGGACCTACGAGCAGTACTTC.

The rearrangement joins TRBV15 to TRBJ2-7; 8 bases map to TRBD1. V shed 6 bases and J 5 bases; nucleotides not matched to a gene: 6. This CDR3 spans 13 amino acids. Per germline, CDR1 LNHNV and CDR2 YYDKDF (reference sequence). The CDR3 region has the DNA TGTGCCACCAGAAAGCAGGGGGCCAACGAGCAGTACTTC. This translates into CATRKQGANEQYF.

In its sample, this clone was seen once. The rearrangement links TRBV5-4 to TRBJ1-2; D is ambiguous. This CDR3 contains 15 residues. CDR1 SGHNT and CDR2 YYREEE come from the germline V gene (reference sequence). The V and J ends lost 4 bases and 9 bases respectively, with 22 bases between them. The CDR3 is CASSLVAEPLESYTF. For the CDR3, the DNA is TGTGCCAGCAGCCTCGTGGCAGAGCCCCTTGAGAGCTACACCTTC.

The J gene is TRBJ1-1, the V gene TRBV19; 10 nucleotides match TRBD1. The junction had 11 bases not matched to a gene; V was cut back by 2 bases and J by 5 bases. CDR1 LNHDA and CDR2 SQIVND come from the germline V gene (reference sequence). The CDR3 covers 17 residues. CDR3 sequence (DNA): TGTGCCAGTAGTATAAATCGTCGGACAGGGGGGGCAACTGAAGCTTTCTTT. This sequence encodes CASSINRRTGGATEAFF.

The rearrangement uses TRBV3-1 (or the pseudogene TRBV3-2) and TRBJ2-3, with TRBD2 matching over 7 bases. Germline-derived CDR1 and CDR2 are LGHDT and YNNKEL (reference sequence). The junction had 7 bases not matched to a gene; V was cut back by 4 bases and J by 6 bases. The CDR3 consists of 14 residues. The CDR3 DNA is TGTGCCAGCAGCCTCCGGGAGGAGGCGGATACGCAGTATTTT. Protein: CASSLREEADTQYF.

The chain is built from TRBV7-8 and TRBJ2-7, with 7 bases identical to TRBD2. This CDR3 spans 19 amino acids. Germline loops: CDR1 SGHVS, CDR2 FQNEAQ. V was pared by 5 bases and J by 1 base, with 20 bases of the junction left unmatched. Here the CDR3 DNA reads TGTGCCAGCAGCCCCCGGACTAGTAGTTCTTCAACAGCGTCCTACGAGCAGTACTTC. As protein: CASSPRTSSSSTASYEQYF.

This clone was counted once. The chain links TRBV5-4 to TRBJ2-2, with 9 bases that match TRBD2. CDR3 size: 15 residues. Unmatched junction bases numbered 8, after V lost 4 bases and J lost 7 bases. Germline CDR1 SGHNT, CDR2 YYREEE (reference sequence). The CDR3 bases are TGTGCCAGCAGCACGGGACTAGCTTTAGGCGGGGAGCTGTTTTTT. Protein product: CASSTGLALGGELFF.

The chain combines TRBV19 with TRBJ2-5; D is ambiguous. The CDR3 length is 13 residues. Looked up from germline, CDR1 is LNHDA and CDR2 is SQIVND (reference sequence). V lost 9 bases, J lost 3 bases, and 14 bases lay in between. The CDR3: CASGTDLEETQYF. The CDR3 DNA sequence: TGTGCCAGCGGAACAGATCTCGAAGAGACCCAGTACTTC.

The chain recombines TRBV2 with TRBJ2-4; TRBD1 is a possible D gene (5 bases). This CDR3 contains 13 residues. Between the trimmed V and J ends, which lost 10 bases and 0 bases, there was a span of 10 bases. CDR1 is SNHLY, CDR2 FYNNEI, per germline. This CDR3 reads CATRDPAKNIQYF. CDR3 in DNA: TGTGCCACCAGGGATCCAGCCAAAAACATTCAGTACTTC.

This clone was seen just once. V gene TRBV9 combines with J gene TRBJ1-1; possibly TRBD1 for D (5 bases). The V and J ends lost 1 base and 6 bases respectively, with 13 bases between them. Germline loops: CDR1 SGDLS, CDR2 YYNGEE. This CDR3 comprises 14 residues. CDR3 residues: CASSVHAGRSEAFF. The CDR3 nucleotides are TGTGCCAGCAGCGTACATGCAGGGAGATCTGAAGCTTTCTTT.

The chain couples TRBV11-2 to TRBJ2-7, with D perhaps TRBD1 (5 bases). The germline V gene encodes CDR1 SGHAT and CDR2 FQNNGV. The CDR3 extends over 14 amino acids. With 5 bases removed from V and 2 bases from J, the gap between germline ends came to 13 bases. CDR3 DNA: TGTGCCAGCAGCGCTTCAAGGGGCCCCTACGAGCAGTACTTC. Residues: CASSASRGPYEQYF.

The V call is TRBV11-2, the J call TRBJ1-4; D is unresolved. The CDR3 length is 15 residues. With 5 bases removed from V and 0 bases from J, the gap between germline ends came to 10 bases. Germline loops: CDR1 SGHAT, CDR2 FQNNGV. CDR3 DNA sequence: TGTGCCAGCAGCGCAGAGTGGGCAACTAATGAAAAACTGTTTTTT. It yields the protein CASSAEWATNEKLFF.

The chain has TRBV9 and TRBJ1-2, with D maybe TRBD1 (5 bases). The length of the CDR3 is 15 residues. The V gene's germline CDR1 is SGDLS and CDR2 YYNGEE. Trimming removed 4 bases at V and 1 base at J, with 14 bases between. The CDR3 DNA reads TGTGCCAGCAGCCCTAACGGGGGAATTAACTATGGCTACACCTTC. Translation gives CASSPNGGINYGYTF.

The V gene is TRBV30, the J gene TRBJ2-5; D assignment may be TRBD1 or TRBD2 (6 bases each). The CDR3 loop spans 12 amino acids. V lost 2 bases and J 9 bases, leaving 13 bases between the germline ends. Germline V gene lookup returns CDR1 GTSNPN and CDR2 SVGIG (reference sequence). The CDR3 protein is CAWSPGARAQYF. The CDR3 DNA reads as TGTGCCTGGAGTCCGGGGGCACGGGCCCAGTACTTC.

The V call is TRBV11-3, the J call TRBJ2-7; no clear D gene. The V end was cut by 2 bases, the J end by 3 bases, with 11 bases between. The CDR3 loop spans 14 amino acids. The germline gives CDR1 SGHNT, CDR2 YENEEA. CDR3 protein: CASSLSPEHYEQYF. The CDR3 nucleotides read TGTGCCAGCAGCTTATCCCCGGAGCACTACGAGCAGTACTTC.

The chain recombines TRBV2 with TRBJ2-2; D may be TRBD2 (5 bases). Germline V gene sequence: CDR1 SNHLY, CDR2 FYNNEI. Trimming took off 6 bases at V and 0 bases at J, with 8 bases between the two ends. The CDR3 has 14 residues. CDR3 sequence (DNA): TGTGCCAGCAGGCGGGTAGCGAACACCGGGGAGCTGTTTTTT. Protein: CASRRVANTGELFF.

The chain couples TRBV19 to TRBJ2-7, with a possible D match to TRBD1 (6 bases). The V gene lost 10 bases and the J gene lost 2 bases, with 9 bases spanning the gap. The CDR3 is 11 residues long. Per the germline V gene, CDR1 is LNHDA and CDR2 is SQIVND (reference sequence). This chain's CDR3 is CATRQAYEQYF. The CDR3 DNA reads TGTGCCACCCGACAGGCCTACGAGCAGTACTTC. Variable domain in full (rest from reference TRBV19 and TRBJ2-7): DGGITQSPKYLFRKEGQNVTLSCEQNLNHDAMYWYRQDPGQGLRLIYYSQIVNDFQKGDIAEGYSVSREKKESFPLTVTSAQKNPTAFYLCATRQAYEQYFGPGTRLTVT.

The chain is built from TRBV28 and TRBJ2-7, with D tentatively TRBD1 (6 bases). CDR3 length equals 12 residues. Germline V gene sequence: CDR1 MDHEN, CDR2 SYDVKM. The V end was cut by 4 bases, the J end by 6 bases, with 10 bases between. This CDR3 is CASSYRASEQYF. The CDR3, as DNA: TGTGCCAGCAGTTACAGGGCGTCCGAGCAGTACTTC.

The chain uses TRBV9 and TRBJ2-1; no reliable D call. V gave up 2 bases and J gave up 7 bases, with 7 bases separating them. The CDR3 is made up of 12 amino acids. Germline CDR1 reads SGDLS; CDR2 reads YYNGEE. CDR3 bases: TGTGCCAGCAGCGTTCAGCCAAATGAGCAGTTCTTC. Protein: CASSVQPNEQFF.

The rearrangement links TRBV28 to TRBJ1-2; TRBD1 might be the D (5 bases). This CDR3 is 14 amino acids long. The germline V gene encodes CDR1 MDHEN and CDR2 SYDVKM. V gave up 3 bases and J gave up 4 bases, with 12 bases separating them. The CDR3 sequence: CASSFRGKGYGYTF. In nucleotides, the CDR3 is TGTGCCAGCAGTTTTAGGGGAAAGGGCTATGGCTACACCTTC.

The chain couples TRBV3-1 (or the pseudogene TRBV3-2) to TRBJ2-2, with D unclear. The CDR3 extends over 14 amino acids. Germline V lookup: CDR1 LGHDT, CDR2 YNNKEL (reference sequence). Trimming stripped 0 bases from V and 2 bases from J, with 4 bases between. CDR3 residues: CASSQDLNTGELFF. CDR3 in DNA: TGTGCCAGCAGCCAAGATCTCAACACCGGGGAGCTGTTTTTT.

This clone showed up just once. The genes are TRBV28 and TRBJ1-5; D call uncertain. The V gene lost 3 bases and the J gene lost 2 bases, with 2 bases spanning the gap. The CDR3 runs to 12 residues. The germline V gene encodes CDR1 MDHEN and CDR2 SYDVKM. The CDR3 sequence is CASSLRNQPQHF. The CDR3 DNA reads TGTGCCAGCAGTTTGCGCAATCAGCCCCAGCATTTT.